This paragraph covers one T cell receptor (beta chain) sequence. The record originates from a study of OX40 agonist ivuxolimab in advanced cancers. Study-wide context: The study treated patients with ivuxolimab, an agonistic anti-OX40 (CD134) antibody.

Only in-frame clones appear in the TCRdb table, and some are missing; sequencing was by immunoSEQ multiplex PCR. This sample carries tens of thousands of clones, more than 80% of them seen once, and the ten largest clones take about 4%. The CDR3 sequence is 13 residues long. Germline CDR1 reads SGHDT; CDR2 reads YYEEEE. The V gene lost 1 base and the J gene lost 2 bases, with 7 bases spanning the gap. This receptor was identified in an adult with an advanced solid tumor such as melanoma, head and neck, liver or kidney cancer. The rearrangement joins TRBV5-6 to TRBJ2-7, with no clear D. The sequenced sample was CD4+ or CD8+ T cells sorted from blood, obtained in a trial of the OX40 agonist ivuxolimab. The CDR3 spells CASSLNWAYEQYF. DNA for the CDR3: TGTGCCAGCAGCTTGAATTGGGCCTACGAGCAGTACTTC.